This entry features one T cell receptor beta chain sequence. The data were obtained in a study of T cells of healthy individuals. TCRdb passed the 5' RACE reads through MiXCR, listing each CDR3 protein once. The repertoire includes tens of thousands of distinct CDR3 sequences, approximately 15% of them detected once, and about 16% sits in the top ten. This receptor was taken from a human donor in good health.

The CDR3 DNA follows: TGTGAAAGAAGCTCCGGGATGTCCTACGAGCAGTACTTC. Its translation: CERSSGMSYEQYF. This sequence joins TRBV7-8 and TRBJ2-7, with D possibly being TRBD2 (5 bases). The germline V gene has CDR1 SGHVS and CDR2 FQNEAQ. This CDR3 is 13 amino acids long.